What follows are 24 T cell receptor beta chains derived from one specimen sequenced in a study of T cell responses to AZD1222 COVID-19 vaccine. Profiled with immunoSEQ multiplex PCR; TCRdb holds only in-frame clones, not every one. Of approximately 110,000 clones in the sample, around 90% were seen once. The sequencing used peripheral blood, collected on day 0 of AZD1222 vaccination. The receptors come from an adult in good health.

The V and J genes are TRBV27 and TRBJ2-1; D is perhaps TRBD2 (5 bases). The germline V gene encodes CDR1 MNHEY and CDR2 SMNVEV (reference sequence). The CDR3 runs to 15 residues. V lost 7 bases and J 2 bases, leaving 15 bases between the germline ends. The CDR3 DNA is TGTGCCAGCACTCCCGAAGAGGGCCCCTACAATGAGCAGTTCTTC. This codes for CASTPEEGPYNEQFF.

The rearrangement joins TRBV4-3 to TRBJ1-4; TRBD1 aligns across 9 bases. The CDR3 has 15 amino acids. V lost 2 bases and J lost 11; bases outside the gene matches: 9. The germline V gene encodes CDR1 LGHNA and CDR2 YSLEER. CDR3 amino acids: CASSQNPRDRVKLFF. The CDR3 region has the DNA TGCGCCAGCAGCCAAAACCCCCGGGACAGGGTTAAACTGTTTTTT.

The V call is TRBV6-5, the J call TRBJ2-5; TRBD1 aligns across 8 bases. With 7 bases clipped from V and 3 bases from J, the junction kept 4 bases outside the gene matches. The CDR3 runs to 13 residues. Germline V gives CDR1 MNHEY, CDR2 SVGAGI. The DNA of the CDR3 is TGTGCCAGCACCCTGGACAGGGAAGAGACCCAGTACTTC. Its translation is CASTLDREETQYF.

The chain carries TRBV9 and TRBJ2-2; 9 nucleotides align to TRBD1. Trimming at V came to 3 bases and at J to 3 bases, leaving 6 bases not matched to a gene. The CDR3 loop spans 16 amino acids. Per germline, CDR1 SGDLS and CDR2 YYNGEE. Written as DNA, the CDR3 is TGTGCCAGCAGCGCAGAGGGGACAGGGCACACCGGGGAGCTGTTTTTT. Amino acid sequence: CASSAEGTGHTGELFF.

This clone was seen only once. The V call is TRBV5-1, the J call TRBJ1-2; possible D gene TRBD1, 6 bases. Germline-derived CDR1 and CDR2 are SGHRS and YFSETQ. This CDR3 contains 14 residues. The germline V and J ends were trimmed by 7 bases and 0 bases, with 13 bases remaining between them. The CDR3 here is CASRSDSANYGYTF. CDR3 coding DNA: TGCGCCAGCCGTTCGGACAGCGCTAACTATGGCTACACCTTC.

This chain joins TRBV13 and TRBJ1-5; D is unresolved. Germline V gene lookup returns CDR1 PRHDT and CDR2 FYEKMQ (reference sequence). With 0 bases removed from V and 9 bases from J, the gap between germline ends came to 9 bases. The CDR3 loop spans 13 amino acids. This chain's CDR3 is CASSLGRWVPQHF. CDR3 DNA: TGTGCCAGCAGCTTAGGGCGTTGGGTGCCCCAGCATTTT.

J is TRBJ2-2 and V is TRBV11-2; no clear D gene. CDR3 length equals 14 residues. V was cut by 5 bases and J by 6 bases, with 13 bases left in between. Per the germline V gene, CDR1 is SGHAT and CDR2 is FQNNGV. CDR3 nucleotides: TGTGCCAGCAGCCATGTCCCAGGCGCCGGGGAGCTGTTTTTT. As protein: CASSHVPGAGELFF.

CDR3 region: CASSVGEGSNQPQHF. In DNA form, the CDR3 reads TGTGCCAGCAGCGTAGGGGAGGGTAGCAATCAGCCCCAGCATTTT. The chain couples TRBV9 to TRBJ1-5, with unresolved D. Germline values: CDR1 SGDLS, CDR2 YYNGEE. The CDR3 contains 15 residues. Deletions cut 0 bases from V and 0 bases from J, with 7 bases between.

The V gene is TRBV11-2, the J gene TRBJ1-6, with 10 bases matching TRBD1. Germline V gene data show CDR1 as SGHAT and CDR2 as FQNNGV. The CDR3 runs to 15 residues. V trimming: 5 bases; J trimming: 13 bases; junction bases outside the gene matches: 11. DNA of the CDR3: TGTGCCAGCAGCCGGACAGGGGGTTTATTGCAGCCCCTCCACTTT. It encodes CASSRTGGLLQPLHF.

This chain uses TRBV7-6 with TRBJ1-5; the D gene is possibly TRBD1 (5 bases). The CDR3 contains 14 residues. Trimming took off 1 base at V and 6 bases at J, with 10 bases between the two ends. CDR1 and CDR2 (germline): SGHVS, FNYEAQ. CDR3 DNA: TGTGCCAGCAGCTTAGGGGGCTGGGGTCAGCCCCAGCATTTT. This encodes CASSLGGWGQPQHF. Full variable domain (outside the CDR3, taken from reference TRBV7-6 and TRBJ1-5): GAGVSQSPRYKVTKRGQDVALRCDPISGHVSLYWYRQALGQGPEFLTYFNYEAQQDKSGLPNDRFSAERPEGSISTLTIQRTEQRDSAMYRCASSLGGWGQPQHFGDGTRLSIL.

The V and J genes are TRBV30 and TRBJ2-7; 8 bases are a match to TRBD1. Germline trimming cut 4 bases from V and 6 bases from J; bases unmatched to any gene: 11. The CDR3 sequence is 14 residues long. Germline V gene sequence: CDR1 GTSNPN, CDR2 SVGIG (reference sequence). The CDR3 protein is CAWTPGTGIGEQYF. The CDR3 DNA sequence: TGTGCCTGGACTCCCGGGACAGGTATTGGCGAGCAGTACTTC.

This chain uses TRBV7-2 with TRBJ2-4; 11 nucleotides match TRBD1. CDR1 is SGHTA and CDR2 is FQGNSA in the germline V gene. CDR3 length: 14 amino acids. V lost 1 base, J lost 8 bases, and 1 base stayed unmatched. The CDR3, as DNA: TGTGCCAGCAGCTTAGGGGACAGGGGGGACATTCAGTACTTC. This translates into CASSLGDRGDIQYF.

The chain carries TRBV28 and TRBJ1-4; tentatively, D is TRBD1 (6 bases). The CDR3 sequence is 16 residues long. The germline CDR1 and CDR2 sequences are MDHEN and SYDVKM. V was shortened by 3 bases and J by 3 bases, with 14 bases between the two germline ends. The CDR3 loop reads CASSFQGQAANEKLFF. The CDR3 region has the DNA TGTGCCAGCAGTTTTCAGGGGCAGGCAGCTAATGAAAAACTGTTTTTT.

The chain is built from TRBV21-1 and TRBJ1-5. TRBV21-1 is assigned pseudogene status. The CDR3 covers 15 residues. This chain's CDR3 is CASNRVGGVHQPQHF. CDR3 DNA: TGTGCCAGCAATCGGGTGGGGGGCGTTCATCAGCCCCAGCATTTT.

This chain connects TRBV5-5 to TRBJ2-3; 9 bases align to TRBD2. In germline, CDR1 is SGHKS, CDR2 YYEKEE (reference sequence). This CDR3 has 15 residues. Trimming cost V 0 bases and J 5 bases; bases outside gene matches: 4. The chain's CDR3 is CASSLASGVVDTQYF. The CDR3 DNA reads as TGTGCCAGCAGCTTGGCTAGCGGGGTGGTAGATACGCAGTATTTT.

The rearrangement uses TRBV2 and TRBJ2-5; D gene unclear. The length of the CDR3 is 15 residues. Germline V lookup: CDR1 SNHLY, CDR2 FYNNEI. V lost 4 bases, J lost 4 bases, and 16 bases lay in between. The CDR3: CASSGGLGVRETQYF. The CDR3 nucleotides read TGTGCCAGCAGTGGGGGTCTCGGTGTTCGAGAGACCCAGTACTTC.

The rearrangement links TRBV4-2 to TRBJ1-2; D might be TRBD1 (5 bases). Germline CDR1 and CDR2: LGHNA and YNFKEQ. The V gene lost 0 bases and the J gene lost 5 bases, with 16 bases spanning the gap. CDR3 size: 16 residues. DNA for the CDR3: TGTGCCAGCAGCCAAGATCCAGGGATGACAAGGTATGGCTACACCTTC. This translates into CASSQDPGMTRYGYTF.

This clone was recorded only once. V usage is TRBV6-1 and J usage is TRBJ2-2; D unclear. V was cut by 2 bases and J by 5 bases, with 21 bases left in between. Germline V CDR1 and CDR2: MNHNS, SASEGT. This CDR3 spans 18 amino acids. The chain's CDR3 is CASSEKTVVFGATGELFF. CDR3 bases: TGTGCCAGCAGTGAAAAGACGGTGGTCTTCGGTGCAACCGGGGAGCTGTTTTTT.

This chain uses TRBV30 with TRBJ1-1, with 7 bases lining up with TRBD1. The CDR3 has 13 amino acids. V gave up 2 bases and J gave up 3 bases; unmatched junction bases: 3. CDR1 is GTSNPN, CDR2 SVGIG, per germline (reference sequence). The CDR3 sequence: CAWSQDRDTEAFF. The CDR3 bases are TGTGCCTGGAGTCAAGACAGGGACACTGAAGCTTTCTTT.

This chain joins TRBV4-1 and TRBJ1-5; no firm D call. The germline gives CDR1 MGHRA, CDR2 YSYEKL. Trimming cost V 1 base and J 4 bases, with 11 bases left between them. The CDR3 runs 15 residues. CDR3 region: CASSQGSVQNQPQHF. The CDR3, as DNA: TGCGCCAGCAGCCAAGGGTCGGTCCAAAATCAGCCCCAGCATTTT.

This sequence joins TRBV9 and TRBJ2-3, with 8 bases that match TRBD2. Trimming removed 0 bases from V and 6 bases from J; junction bases left unmatched: 9. Germline-derived CDR1 and CDR2 are SGDLS and YYNGEE. CDR3 length equals 16 residues. The CDR3 region has the DNA TGTGCCAGCAGCGTAGAGAGCGGGGGCCCCCCCGATACGCAGTATTTT. It translates to CASSVESGGPPDTQYF.

This chain links TRBV28 with TRBJ1-5; D is possibly TRBD1 (5 bases). Germline V gene sequence: CDR1 MDHEN, CDR2 SYDVKM. Between the trimmed V and J ends, which lost 4 bases and 0 bases, there was a span of 10 bases. CDR3 length: 15 amino acids. The CDR3 sequence: CASSSSQGSNQPQHF. In DNA, the CDR3 is TGTGCCAGCAGTTCCAGTCAGGGTAGCAATCAGCCCCAGCATTTT.

V is TRBV7-3 and J is TRBJ2-7; D might be TRBD1 (6 bases). Germline V gives CDR1 SGHTA, CDR2 FQGTGA. There are 13 residues in the CDR3. V lost 0 bases and J 6 bases, leaving 9 bases between the germline ends. The CDR3 loop reads CASSLTQGTEQYF. In DNA, the CDR3 is TGTGCCAGCAGCTTAACGCAGGGGACCGAGCAGTACTTC.

This clone was recorded a few times. The gene calls are TRBV7-2 and TRBJ2-7; D uncertain. V was cut by 1 base and J by 3 bases, with 13 bases left in between. This CDR3 region has 15 residues. Germline-derived CDR1 and CDR2 are SGHTA and FQGNSA. The CDR3 sequence is CASSLDGMGNYEQYF. The CDR3 DNA reads as TGTGCCAGCAGCTTAGATGGAATGGGGAACTACGAGCAGTACTTC. The full variable domain, with the rest looked up from reference TRBV7-2 and TRBJ2-7, is GAGVSQSPSNKVTEKGKDVELRCDPISGHTALYWYRQSLGQGLEFLIYFQGNSAPDKSGLPSDRFSAERTGGSVSTLTIQRTQQEDSAVYLCASSLDGMGNYEQYFGPGTRLTVT.